This entry lists 32 T cell receptor beta chains sequenced from one sample in a study of immune heterogeneity within non-small cell lung tumors. As template, the study used bulk tumor genomic DNA at roughly 600 ng per sample. Biopsies that were spaced far apart were taken, several per primary tumor, during surgery. Patients had untreated, newly diagnosed non-small cell lung cancer and underwent curative surgery. Multiplex PCR amplified TCR beta CDR3 with 32 V and 13 J primers. TCRdb reprocessed the multiplex PCR reads with MiXCR, giving one entry per CDR3 protein. The sample consists of 15,000 to 20,000 distinct CDR3 sequences, roughly 29% of them appearing once. The sequenced sample consisted of lung tumor tissue. These receptors all come from a middle-aged man with non-small cell lung cancer.

This clonotype was found many times. The chain is built from TRBV6-1 and TRBJ2-1, with 8 bases identical to TRBD1. CDR3 length: 15 residues. Germline CDR1 reads MNHNS; CDR2 reads SASEGT. V shed 5 bases, J shed 5 bases, and the junction held 8 bases outside the gene matches. Written as DNA, the CDR3 is TGTGCCAGCAGTTCCAGGGGGCGTTTAGACAATGAGCAGTTCTTC. This translates into CASSSRGRLDNEQFF.

As for this clonotype: This may be a read error, as it is one base from a much larger clone. The chain links TRBV7-2 to TRBJ2-1; perhaps TRBD1 as D (6 bases). Germline-derived CDR1 and CDR2 are SGHTA and FQGNSA. The CDR3 spans 12 residues. CDR3 loop: CDSSLTGNEQFF. Written as DNA, the CDR3 is TGTGACAGCAGCCTGACAGGAAATGAGCAGTTCTTC.

This clonotype came up many times. The V gene is TRBV5-8, the J gene TRBJ2-1; no firm D call. V was cut by 0 bases and J by 12 bases, with 10 bases left in between. This CDR3 has 12 residues. The germline V gene has CDR1 SGHTS and CDR2 YDEGEE. CDR3 in DNA: TGTGCCAGCAGCTTGGTCAGGTCAGGGCAGTTCTTC. It translates to CASSLVRSGQFF. Using reference TRBV5-8 and TRBJ2-1 for the parts outside the CDR3, the full variable domain is EAGVTQSPTHLIKTRGQQATLRCSPISGHTSVYWYQQALGLGLQFLLWYDEGEERNRGNFPPRFSGRQFPNYSSELNVNALELEDSALYLCASSLVRSGQFFGPGTRLTVL.

By share, this clonotype ranks as medium-sized (0.01 to 0.1%). The chain is built from TRBV19 and TRBJ2-7, with 8 bases that match TRBD2. The CDR3 length is 14 residues. The germline CDR1 and CDR2 sequences are LNHDA and SQIVND (reference sequence). J lost 7 bases, V lost 3 bases, and 8 bases had no gene match. CDR3 bases: TGTGCCAGTAGTATCGGGGGGGCCCCGGGAGAGCAGTACTTC. The encoded protein is CASSIGGAPGEQYF.

This clonotype was counted many times. V gene TRBV30 combines with J gene TRBJ1-2; TRBD1 agrees at 8 bases. Germline trimming cut 0 bases from V and 4 bases from J; bases unmatched to any gene: 7. This CDR3 is built from 15 residues. From germline, CDR1 is GTSNPN and CDR2 SVGIG (reference sequence). The CDR3, as DNA: TGTGCCTGGAGTGTCGGACAGGGTCGCAGCTATGGCTACACCTTC. Protein product: CAWSVGQGRSYGYTF.

A remark on this clonotype: A read error may be the cause here, since a much bigger clone is one base away. The chain links TRBV20-1 to TRBJ2-7; D might be TRBD1 or TRBD2, each matching 6 bases. Germline V gives CDR1 DFQATT, CDR2 SNEGSKA (reference sequence). This CDR3 is 17 amino acids long. The V gene lost 5 bases and the J gene lost 0 bases, with 23 bases spanning the gap. The CDR3 DNA reads TGCAGTGCTCGCTTACTGGGGGGCGATATTCTCTCCTACGAGCAGTACTTC. Translation gives CSARLLGGDILSYEQYF.

Concerning this clonotype itself: This sequence may be a read error, since a much larger clone differs from it by one base. The chain combines TRBV5-1 with TRBJ1-2; 9 bases agree with TRBD1. V gave up 4 bases and J gave up 6 bases; unmatched junction bases: 10. Germline V CDR1 and CDR2: SGHRS, YFSETQ. This CDR3 has 15 residues. The CDR3 sequence: CASSLFLQGADGYTF. In nucleotides, the CDR3 is TGCGCCAGCAGCCTTTTCCTACAGGGGGCAGATGGCTACACCTTC.

Concerning this clonotype itself: Given a much more abundant clone one base away, this may be a read error. V and J are TRBV18 and TRBJ2-7; D remains unclear. CDR1 and CDR2 from the germline V gene are KGHSH and LQKENI. Deletions cut 5 bases from V and 4 bases from J, with 6 bases between. The CDR3 spans 11 residues. CDR3 amino acids: CASSTLYEQYF. DNA for the CDR3: TGTGCCAGCTCAACACTGTACGAGCAGTACTTC.

This clonotype has a count of ten or more. The CDR3 sequence: CASSPMRVDEQYF. The CDR3 coding sequence is TGTGCCAGCTCACCTATGAGGGTAGACGAGCAGTACTTC. The chain employs TRBV18 and TRBJ2-7, with D perhaps matching TRBD2 (5 bases). V lost 3 bases and J 5 bases, leaving 11 bases between the germline ends. Germline CDR1 is KGHSH and CDR2 is LQKENI. The CDR3 runs 13 residues.

A word on this clonotype: A much more abundant neighbour one base away suggests this may be a read error. This chain links TRBV2 with TRBJ1-4; D gene uncertain. Trimming removed 7 bases from V and 6 bases from J, with 6 bases in between. The CDR3 runs 11 residues. Looked up from germline, CDR1 is SNHLY and CDR2 is FYNNEI. The DNA for the CDR3 is TGTGCCAGCACCCGGGATGAAAAACTGTTTTTT. This sequence encodes CASTRDEKLFF.

This clonotype was counted ten times or more. J is TRBJ1-1 and V is TRBV6-1, with D perhaps matching TRBD1 (6 bases). CDR3 length equals 14 residues. Trimming stripped 5 bases from V and 4 bases from J, with 14 bases between. Germline CDR1 reads MNHNS; CDR2 reads SASEGT. The CDR3 reads CASSTQGKGTEAFF. The CDR3 region has the DNA TGTGCCAGCAGTACCCAGGGGAAGGGCACTGAAGCTTTCTTT.

Points on this clonotype: This may stem from a read error, because a much larger clone lies one nucleotide away. V and J are TRBV7-8 and TRBJ1-6, with no clear D. Trimming stripped 0 bases from V and 4 bases from J, with 16 bases between. In germline, CDR1 is SGHVS, CDR2 FQNEAQ. CDR3 length: 18 residues. The CDR3 nucleotides read TGTGCCAGCAGCTTAGCGCACCAGGACTCGACGTATAATTCACCCCTCCACTTT. Its translation is CASSLAHQDSTYNSPLHF.

Of note for this clonotype: A single base separates this from a much larger clone, so it may be a read error. The chain recombines TRBV18 with TRBJ1-6; D gene uncertain. Between the trimmed V and J ends, which lost 1 base and 7 bases, there was a span of 11 bases. Germline V lookup: CDR1 KGHSH, CDR2 LQKENI. This CDR3 contains 15 residues. CDR3 loop: CASSPQPELNSPLHF. DNA for the CDR3: TGTGCCAGCTCACCACAACCGGAACTAAATTCACCCCTCCACTTT. Drawing the rest from reference TRBV18 and TRBJ1-6, the complete variable domain is NAGVMQNPRHLVRRRGQEARLRCSPMKGHSHVYWYRQLPEEGLKFMVYLQKENIIDESGMPKERFSAEFPKEGPSILRIQQVVRGDSAAYFCASSPQPELNSPLHFGNGTRLTVT.

Relative to its sample, this clonotype is medium-sized. V is TRBV11-3 and J is TRBJ2-3; no definite D call. The germline V gene has CDR1 SGHNT and CDR2 YENEEA. V lost 5 bases to trimming and J lost 2 bases, with 5 bases between them. The CDR3 loop spans 12 amino acids. CDR3 in amino acids: CASSPYTDTQYF. CDR3 bases: TGTGCCAGCAGCCCCTACACAGATACGCAGTATTTT.

Worth noting for this clonotype: The missing conserved phenylalanine or tryptophan at the end of this CDR3 makes a read error likely. The rearrangement links TRBV11-2 to TRBJ1-2; perhaps TRBD1 as D (5 bases). Germline CDR1 and CDR2: SGHAT and FQNNGV. V was cut by 5 bases and J by 4 bases, with 11 bases left in between. This CDR3 region has 13 residues. The CDR3 sequence is CASSPGRAYGYTS. In DNA form, the CDR3 reads TGTGCCAGCAGCCCAGGCAGGGCCTATGGCTACACCTCC.

Comment on this clonotype: A read error may be the cause here, since a much bigger clone is one base away. This CDR3 fails to terminate in the conserved phenylalanine or tryptophan, so it likely reflects a read error. This chain joins TRBV5-1 and TRBJ2-1; 7 bases line up with TRBD2. Losses at the gene ends were 4 bases for V and 0 bases for J; bases not matched to a gene: 7. The CDR3 is 16 residues long. Germline V gene lookup returns CDR1 SGHRS and CDR2 YFSETQ. The CDR3 protein is CASSQSSGLSYNEQFS. The CDR3 nucleotides are TGCGCCAGCAGCCAATCTAGCGGACTCTCCTACAATGAGCAGTTCTCC.

As regards this clonotype: Sequence at one end of the junction differs from germline and may be a read error. The chain uses TRBV9 and TRBJ1-4; 7 bases map to TRBD1. The length of the CDR3 is 17 residues. CDR1 is SGDLS and CDR2 is YYNGEE in the germline V gene. Here the CDR3 DNA reads TGTGCCAGCAGCGTAGGACTAACAGGGGCGCCTAATGAAAAATTGTTTTTT. It translates to CASSVGLTGAPNEKLFF.

Note on this clonotype: With a much larger clone just one base away, this may be a read error. J is TRBJ2-5 and V is TRBV6-2 or TRBV6-3; TRBD1 is a possible D gene (6 bases). Trimming shortened V by 0 bases and J by 0 bases, and 11 bases separated the two germline ends. The CDR3 runs 16 residues. The germline CDR1 and CDR2 sequences are MNHEY and SVGEGT. CDR3 amino acids: CASSYSGQRHQETQYF. The DNA for the CDR3 is TGTGCCAGCAGTTACTCCGGACAGCGCCACCAAGAGACCCAGTACTTC.

A few counts support this clonotype. The rearrangement uses TRBV18 and TRBJ2-1; D is ambiguous. Trimming removed 5 bases at V and 4 bases at J, with 9 bases between. CDR1 is KGHSH, CDR2 LQKENI, per germline. The CDR3 has 13 residues. CDR3 residues: CASSIQRYNEQFF. In DNA, the CDR3 is TGTGCCAGCTCAATTCAGCGATACAATGAGCAGTTCTTC.

J is TRBJ2-5 and V is TRBV19; perhaps TRBD1 as D (5 bases). Germline V CDR1 and CDR2: LNHDA, SQIVND (reference sequence). The CDR3 runs to 16 residues. Between the trimmed V and J ends, which lost 5 bases and 3 bases, there was a span of 19 bases. The CDR3 nucleotides are TGTGCCAGTAGTCCGTTGTCGGCAGGGTCGAAAGAGACCCAGTACTTC. It yields the protein CASSPLSAGSKETQYF.

This clonotype was counted many times. The J gene is TRBJ1-1, the V gene TRBV5-4, with D unclear. Trimming shortened V by 0 bases and J by 1 base, and 10 bases separated the two germline ends. Germline V gives CDR1 SGHNT, CDR2 YYREEE (reference sequence). The CDR3 is made up of 15 amino acids. CDR3 amino acids: CASSLGGGGNTEAFF. Here the CDR3 DNA reads TGTGCCAGCAGCTTGGGTGGAGGAGGGAACACTGAAGCTTTCTTT.

Concerning this clonotype: A single base separates this from a much larger clone, so it may be a read error. The rearrangement joins TRBV12-3 or TRBV12-4 to TRBJ2-1; possibly TRBD1 for D (7 bases). The CDR3 runs to 15 residues. Trimming cost V 4 bases and J 4 bases, with 14 bases left between them. The chain's CDR3 is CASSSQGGSYNEQFF. The CDR3 DNA is TGTGCCAGCAGTTCCCAGGGGGGAAGTTACAATGAGCAGTTCTTC.

The chain combines TRBV28 with TRBJ1-2; D unclear. Looked up from germline, CDR1 is MDHEN and CDR2 is SYDVKM. The CDR3 length is 12 residues. The ends were cut back, 5 bases at V and 4 bases at J, with 8 bases in the middle. The CDR3 loop reads CASSPSFYGYTF. The CDR3 nucleotides read TGTGCCAGCAGTCCATCCTTCTATGGCTACACCTTC.

A word on this clonotype: A read error may explain this, as a much larger clone is one base away. The CDR3 bases are TGTGCCAGCAGCCCGCAGCGGGAGGCCACCTACGAGAAGTACTTC. Translating it yields CASSPQREATYEKYF. The genes are TRBV11-3 and TRBJ2-7, with 9 bases matching TRBD2. The CDR3 runs to 15 residues. Germline lookup yields CDR1 SGHNT and CDR2 YENEEA.

Notes on this clonotype: A much larger clone sits a single nucleotide away, making a read error possible. J is TRBJ2-7 and V is TRBV28, with 9 bases lining up with TRBD1. Trimming cost V 6 bases and J 5 bases; bases outside gene matches: 11. The CDR3 contains 15 residues. In germline, CDR1 is MDHEN, CDR2 SYDVKM. CDR3 loop: CASRTTGGVSHEQYF. The CDR3 DNA reads as TGTGCCAGCAGAACGACAGGGGGTGTGTCCCACGAGCAGTACTTC.

The J gene is TRBJ2-7, the V gene TRBV29-1; D not resolved. CDR3 size: 15 residues. Germline V gives CDR1 SQVTM, CDR2 ANQGSEA. V was cut by 6 bases and J by 1 base, with 19 bases left in between. The chain's CDR3 is CSVTPYKGPSYEQYF. CDR3 coding DNA: TGCAGCGTCACTCCTTACAAAGGGCCTTCCTACGAGCAGTACTTC.

This clonotype was found a few times. This chain uses TRBV2 with TRBJ1-1; D might be TRBD1 (5 bases). Germline CDR1 is SNHLY and CDR2 is FYNNEI. CDR3 length equals 14 residues. Trimming removed 7 bases at V and 1 base at J, with 13 bases between. The CDR3 sequence is CASTGGGRNTEAFF. The CDR3 coding sequence is TGTGCCAGCACCGGGGGGGGGAGGAACACTGAAGCTTTCTTT. Using reference TRBV2 and TRBJ1-1 for the parts outside the CDR3, the full variable domain is EPEVTQTPSHQVTQMGQEVILRCVPISNHLYFYWYRQILGQKVEFLVSFYNNEISEKSEIFDDQFSVERPDGSNFTLKIRSTKLEDSAMYFCASTGGGRNTEAFFGQGTRLTVV.

The chain's CDR3 is CASSSSRGNIQYF. The CDR3 bases are TGTGCCAGCAGCTCATCGAGGGGGAACATTCAGTACTTC. The V and J genes are TRBV11-2 and TRBJ2-4; possibly TRBD1 for D (6 bases). Germline values: CDR1 SGHAT, CDR2 FQNNGV. This CDR3 comprises 13 residues. The V gene lost 4 bases and the J gene lost 7 bases, with 11 bases spanning the gap.

The chain carries TRBV7-9 and TRBJ2-1; D call uncertain. The V gene lost 3 bases and the J gene lost 4 bases, with 4 bases spanning the gap. From germline, CDR1 is SEHNR and CDR2 FQNEAQ (reference sequence). The CDR3 contains 12 residues. In DNA, the CDR3 is TGTGCCAGCAGCTTCCTTTACAATGAGCAGTTCTTC. This codes for CASSFLYNEQFF.

This clonotype occurred a few times. The chain is built from TRBV6-2 or TRBV6-3 and TRBJ1-1, with no clear D. This CDR3 region has 14 residues. CDR1 MNHEY and CDR2 SVGEGT come from the germline V gene. Trimming cost V 2 bases and J 2 bases, with 9 bases left between them. CDR3 DNA: TGTGCCAGCAGTTACCGGGAGGCCAACACTGAAGCTTTCTTT. Translated: CASSYREANTEAFF.

The rearrangement joins TRBV18 to TRBJ1-1, with D tentatively TRBD1 (5 bases). In germline, CDR1 is KGHSH, CDR2 LQKENI. The CDR3 sequence is 15 residues long. V was clipped by 0 bases and J by 4 bases, with 12 bases between them. The CDR3 DNA reads TGTGCCAGCTCACCACCGGGGGGAATGAGCACTGAAGCTTTCTTT. It codes for CASSPPGGMSTEAFF.

As for this clonotype: It may be a read error: a sequence one base away is much more abundant. The chain is built from TRBV3-1 and TRBJ2-7, with D perhaps TRBD1 (5 bases). CDR3 size: 14 residues. The germline V gene has CDR1 LGHDT and CDR2 YNNKEL (reference sequence). V was clipped by 1 base and J by 7 bases, with 14 bases between them. CDR3 residues: CASSQVAGPREQYF. DNA of the CDR3: TGTGCCAGCAGCCAAGTTGCAGGGCCGCGGGAGCAGTACTTC.